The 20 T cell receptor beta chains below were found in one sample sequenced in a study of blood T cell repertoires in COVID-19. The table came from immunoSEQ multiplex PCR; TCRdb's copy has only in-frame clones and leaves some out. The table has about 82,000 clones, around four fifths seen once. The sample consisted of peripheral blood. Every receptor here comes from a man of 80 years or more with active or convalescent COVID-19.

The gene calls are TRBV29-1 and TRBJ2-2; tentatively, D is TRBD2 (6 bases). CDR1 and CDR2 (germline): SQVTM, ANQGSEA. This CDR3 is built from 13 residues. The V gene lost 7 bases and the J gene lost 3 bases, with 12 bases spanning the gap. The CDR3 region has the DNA TGCAGCGCTGGGGAGCGGGACACCGGGGAGCTGTTTTTT. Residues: CSAGERDTGELFF.

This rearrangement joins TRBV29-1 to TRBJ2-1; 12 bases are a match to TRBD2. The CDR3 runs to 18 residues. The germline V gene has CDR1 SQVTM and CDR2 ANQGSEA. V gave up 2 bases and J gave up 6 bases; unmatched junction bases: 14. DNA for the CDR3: TGCAGCGTTGAACCCCTGGTCCTAGCGGGAGGGTTAGGCAATGAGCAGTTCTTC. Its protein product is CSVEPLVLAGGLGNEQFF.

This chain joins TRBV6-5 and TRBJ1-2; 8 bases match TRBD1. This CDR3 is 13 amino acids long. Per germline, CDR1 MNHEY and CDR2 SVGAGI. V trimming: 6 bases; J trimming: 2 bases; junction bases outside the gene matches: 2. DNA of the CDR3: TGTGCCAGCAGACGACAGGGGAACTATGGCTACACCTTC. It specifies CASRRQGNYGYTF.

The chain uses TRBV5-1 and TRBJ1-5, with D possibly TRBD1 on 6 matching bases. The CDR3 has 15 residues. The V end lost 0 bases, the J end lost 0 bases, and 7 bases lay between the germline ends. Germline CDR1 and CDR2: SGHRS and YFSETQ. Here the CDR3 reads CASSLGQDSNQPQHF. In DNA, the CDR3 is TGCGCCAGCAGCTTGGGACAGGATAGCAATCAGCCCCAGCATTTT.

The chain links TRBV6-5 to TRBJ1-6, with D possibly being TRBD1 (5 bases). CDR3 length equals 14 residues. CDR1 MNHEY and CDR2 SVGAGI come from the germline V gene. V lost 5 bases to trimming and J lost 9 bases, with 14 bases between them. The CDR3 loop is CASSPLRGGSPLHF. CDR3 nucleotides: TGTGCCAGCAGTCCCCTCCGGGGGGGTTCACCCCTCCACTTT.

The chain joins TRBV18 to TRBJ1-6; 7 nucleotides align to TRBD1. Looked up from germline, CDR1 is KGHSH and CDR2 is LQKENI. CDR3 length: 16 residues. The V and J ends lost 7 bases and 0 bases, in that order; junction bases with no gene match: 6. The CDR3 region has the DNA TGTGCCAGCTGGACGGGACAGAGCTCCTATAATTCACCCCTCCACTTT. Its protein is CASWTGQSSYNSPLHF.

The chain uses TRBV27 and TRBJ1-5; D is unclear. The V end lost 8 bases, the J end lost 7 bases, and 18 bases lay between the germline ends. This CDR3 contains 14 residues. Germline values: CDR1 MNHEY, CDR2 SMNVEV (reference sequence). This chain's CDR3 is CASSSLGRGQPQHF. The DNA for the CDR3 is TGTGCCAGCTCAAGCTTGGGCCGTGGACAGCCCCAGCATTTT.

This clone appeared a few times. CDR3 bases: TGTGCCACCAGTGATCCCCAGCGGGGTTACAATGAGCAGTTCTTC. It specifies CATSDPQRGYNEQFF. The chain combines TRBV24-1 with TRBJ2-1, with 7 bases aligning to TRBD2. V gave up 3 bases and J gave up 4 bases; unmatched junction bases: 5. The CDR3 has 15 amino acids. Germline V lookup: CDR1 KGHDR, CDR2 SFDVKD.

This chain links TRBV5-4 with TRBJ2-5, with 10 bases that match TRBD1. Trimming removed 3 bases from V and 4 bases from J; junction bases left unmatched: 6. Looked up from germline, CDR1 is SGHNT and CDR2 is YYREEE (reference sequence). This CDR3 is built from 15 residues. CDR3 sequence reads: CASSWDRGSAETQYF. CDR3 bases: TGTGCCAGCAGCTGGGACAGGGGCAGTGCAGAGACCCAGTACTTC.

The CDR3 region has the DNA TGCGCCAGCCGAGCTACCATCCTAGGTACTAGCACAGATACGCAGTATTTT. Translated, it gives CASRATILGTSTDTQYF. The chain couples TRBV5-1 to TRBJ2-3; D is unresolved. Trimming pared 7 bases from V and 0 bases from J, leaving 21 bases between. The CDR3 extends over 17 amino acids. The V gene's germline CDR1 is SGHRS and CDR2 YFSETQ.

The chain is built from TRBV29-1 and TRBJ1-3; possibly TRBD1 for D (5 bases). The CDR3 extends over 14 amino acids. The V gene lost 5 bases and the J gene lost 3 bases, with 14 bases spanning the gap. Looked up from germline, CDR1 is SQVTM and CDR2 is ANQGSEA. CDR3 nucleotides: TGCAGCGTTCAGGTGAATACAGGTGGAAACACCATATATTTT. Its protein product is CSVQVNTGGNTIYF.

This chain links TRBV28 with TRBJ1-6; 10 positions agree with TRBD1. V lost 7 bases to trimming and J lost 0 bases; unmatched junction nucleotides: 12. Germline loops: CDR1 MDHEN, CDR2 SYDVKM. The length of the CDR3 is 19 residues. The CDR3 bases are TGTGCCAGCATGGGACAGGGGCTCCTCCTAAGCTCCTATAATTCACCCCTCCACTTT. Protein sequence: CASMGQGLLLSSYNSPLHF.

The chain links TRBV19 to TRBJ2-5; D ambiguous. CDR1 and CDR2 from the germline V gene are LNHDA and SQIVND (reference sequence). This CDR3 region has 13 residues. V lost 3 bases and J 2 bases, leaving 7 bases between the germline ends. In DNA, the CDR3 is TGTGCCAGTAGTATGTTACTTCAAGAGACCCAGTACTTC. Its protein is CASSMLLQETQYF.

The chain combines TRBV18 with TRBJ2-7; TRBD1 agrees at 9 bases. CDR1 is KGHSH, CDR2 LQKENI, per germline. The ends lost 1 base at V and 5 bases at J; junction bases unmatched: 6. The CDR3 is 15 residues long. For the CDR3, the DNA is TGTGCCAGCTCACCACTGGGACAGGGCGGCCACGAGCAGTACGTC. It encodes CASSPLGQGGHEQYV.

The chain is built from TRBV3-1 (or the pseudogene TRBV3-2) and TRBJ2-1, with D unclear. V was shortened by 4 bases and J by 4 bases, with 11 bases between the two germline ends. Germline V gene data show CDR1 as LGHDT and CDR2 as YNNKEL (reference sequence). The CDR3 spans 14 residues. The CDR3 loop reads CASSPMGRYNEQFF. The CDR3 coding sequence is TGTGCCAGCAGCCCGATGGGCCGATACAATGAGCAGTTCTTC.

CDR3 amino acids: CASSRSSYTGTGEDNEQFF. CDR3 coding DNA: TGTGCCAGCAGCCGATCAAGTTATACCGGGACAGGGGAAGACAATGAGCAGTTCTTC. The rearrangement links TRBV3-1 (or the pseudogene TRBV3-2) to TRBJ2-1; 10 bases line up with TRBD1. Germline loops: CDR1 LGHDT, CDR2 YNNKEL (reference sequence). With V trimmed by 4 bases and J by 5 bases, 17 bases remained unmatched. This CDR3 region has 19 residues.

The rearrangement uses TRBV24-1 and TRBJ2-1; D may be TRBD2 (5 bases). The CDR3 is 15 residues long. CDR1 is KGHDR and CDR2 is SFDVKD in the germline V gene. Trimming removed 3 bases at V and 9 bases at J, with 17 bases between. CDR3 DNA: TGTGCCACCAGTGATGAGGCTAGCACGTATGTTGAGCAGTTCTTC. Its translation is CATSDEASTYVEQFF.

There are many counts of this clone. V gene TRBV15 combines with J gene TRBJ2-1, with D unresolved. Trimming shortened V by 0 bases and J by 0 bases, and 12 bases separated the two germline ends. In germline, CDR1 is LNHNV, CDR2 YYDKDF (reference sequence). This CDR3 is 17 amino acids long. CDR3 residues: CATSRETLSSSYNEQFF. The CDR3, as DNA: TGTGCCACCAGCAGAGAGACACTCTCCAGCTCCTACAATGAGCAGTTCTTC.

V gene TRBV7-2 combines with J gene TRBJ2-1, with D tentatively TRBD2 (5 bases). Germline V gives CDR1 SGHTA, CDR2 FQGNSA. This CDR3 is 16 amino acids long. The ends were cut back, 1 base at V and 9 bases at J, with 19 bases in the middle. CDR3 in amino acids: CASSLVGHSSAGEQFF. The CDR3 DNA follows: TGTGCCAGCAGCTTAGTGGGCCACTCCTCCGCGGGTGAGCAGTTCTTC.

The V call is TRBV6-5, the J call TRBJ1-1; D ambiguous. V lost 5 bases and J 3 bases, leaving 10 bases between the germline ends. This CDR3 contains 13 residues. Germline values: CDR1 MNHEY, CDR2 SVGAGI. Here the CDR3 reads CASSPYRDTEAFF. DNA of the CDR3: TGTGCCAGCAGTCCTTACCGGGACACTGAAGCTTTCTTT.